This TCR beta chain is drawn from a study of cytomegalovirus exposure and HLA in healthy donors. Study results and limitations: Rarity marked most TCR sequences, yet some public TCRs occurred in many donors. An Asian-associated ancestry cluster reportedly showed fewer N-insertions than the roughly 670-donor mean in a later analysis. Common viral pathogens were later found to be apparently linked to several of the most significant clusters.

In the PCR, 60 Vbeta and 13 Jbeta primers were used. Libraries were prepared by immunoSEQ multiplex PCR; TCRdb keeps only in-frame clonotypes and omits some of them. This repertoire shows 150,000 or so clones, roughly 80% found once; its top ten account for about 3%. Looked up from germline, CDR1 is SGHRS and CDR2 is YFSETQ. The length of the CDR3 is 14 residues. With V trimmed by 3 bases and J by 6 bases, 5 bases remained unmatched. A note on this clone: Its antigen remains unidentified.

V usage is TRBV5-1 and J usage is TRBJ2-7, with 11 bases fitting TRBD1. Source material: PBMCs. The TCR sequence derives from a man aged 35 to 55 in good health and CMV-seronegative. The CDR3 here is CASSSGQGGGEQYF. The CDR3 DNA follows: TGCGCCAGCAGCTCGGGACAGGGGGGGGGCGAGCAGTACTTC.